This TCR beta chain derives from a study of T cells in Graves' hyperthyroidism and ophthalmopathy. The overall study: Staff took peripheral blood when the initial diagnosis was made, before any treatment began. Broader study findings: Ophthalmopathy was predicted by the model a median of about 6.5 months ahead of onset. Most thyroid clonotypes that were expanded above 0.001 also turned up in blood.

In this sample, this clonotype turned up a few times. The antigen is unknown. Diagnostic decisions used clinical symptoms, serum thyroxine and TRAb, thyroid ultrasound and orbital computed tomography. Germline V gene data show CDR1 as MNHNS and CDR2 as SASEGT. With V trimmed by 6 bases and J by 2 bases, 12 bases remained unmatched. CDR3 length: 17 residues. Amplified TCR beta CDR3 regions came from RNA transcripts. The HTBI set primed first-round TCR CDR3 RT-PCR. TCRdb ran MiXCR on the multiplex PCR reads and lists one entry per CDR3 protein. The sample lists about 400,000 distinct CDR3 sequences, over 11% occurring once.

The TCR sequence derives from a man in his fifties or sixties with Graves' ophthalmopathy. The sample was blood. The chain couples TRBV6-1 to TRBJ2-3; 9 positions agree with TRBD1. The CDR3 bases are TGTGCCAGCAGCCCACCCCTAGGGACAGGGAACACAGATACGCAGTATTTT. Protein: CASSPPLGTGNTDTQYF.